This T cell receptor (beta chain) was sequenced for a study of beta chain features in type 1 diabetes. General study findings and limits: TCRB CDR3s were moderately but significantly shorter in Type 1 diabetes patients in all four CD4+ subsets. There were fewer insertions and more deletions at the VDJ junctions of type 1 diabetes patients.

Every bit of the isolated RNA underwent reverse transcription, so sequencing read expressed TCRB transcripts. Method: immunoSEQ multiplex PCR; TCRdb's copy keeps in-frame clones and lacks some. The sample carries a few hundred thousand clones, roughly an eighth recorded once. Every participating donor gave one draw, a heparinised blood sample averaging about 116 mL. About this clone: Antigen unknown.

The CDR3 is 17 residues long. Germline CDR1 and CDR2: MGHDK and SYGVNS. Trimming took 4 bases from V and 1 from J, leaving 17 bases between them. The gene calls are TRBV25-1 and TRBJ2-1; D possibly corresponds to TRBD2 (6 bases). Sequencing was carried out using naive CD4+ T cells from blood. This sequence originates from a man aged 25 to 40 with type 1 diabetes. The CDR3 nucleotides read TGTGCCAGCAGTGCCAATTGGGAGAGCGGGTCCTACAATGAGCAGTTCTTC. Translated, it gives CASSANWESGSYNEQFF.